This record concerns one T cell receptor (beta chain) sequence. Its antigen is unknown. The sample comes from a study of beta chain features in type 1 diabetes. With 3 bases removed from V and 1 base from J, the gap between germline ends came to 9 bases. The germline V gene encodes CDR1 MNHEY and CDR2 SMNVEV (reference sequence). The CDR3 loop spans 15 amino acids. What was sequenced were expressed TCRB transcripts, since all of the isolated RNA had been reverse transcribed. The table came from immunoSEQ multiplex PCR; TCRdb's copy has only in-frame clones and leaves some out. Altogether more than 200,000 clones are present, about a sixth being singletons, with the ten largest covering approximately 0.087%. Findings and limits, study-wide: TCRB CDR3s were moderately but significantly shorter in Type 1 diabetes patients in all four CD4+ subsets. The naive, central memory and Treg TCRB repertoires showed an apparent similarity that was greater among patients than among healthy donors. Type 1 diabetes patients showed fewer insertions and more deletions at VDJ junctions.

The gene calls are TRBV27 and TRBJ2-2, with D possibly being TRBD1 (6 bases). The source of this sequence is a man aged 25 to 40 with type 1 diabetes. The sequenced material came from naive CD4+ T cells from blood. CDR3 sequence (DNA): TGTGCCAGCAGTTTTGACAGGCAGAACACCGGGGAGCTGTTTTTT. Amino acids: CASSFDRQNTGELFF.